The clone carrying this T cell receptor beta chain was counted many times. The antigen is unknown. V lost 8 bases, J lost 2 bases, and 14 bases lay in between. CDR1 and CDR2 from the germline V gene are SNHLY and FYNNEI. This CDR3 is 14 amino acids long. This entry is derived from a study of T cell repertoires in cytomegalovirus infection. Study details: In public TCR beta signatures, there were indications of both CMV infection and matching HLA type. Overall study results and limits: Dominating the ex vivo response were HLA-C-restricted CMV-specific TCR beta clonotypes. Identification of carriers of CMV plus the relevant HLA was performed using cumulative public TCR beta family frequency.

TCRdb processed the reads anew with MiXCR; each CDR3 protein has one entry. The sample has roughly 500,000 distinct CDR3 sequences, 11% seen once; the top ten hold 10%. The TCR originated in a human donor in good health (CMV status not recorded). Some clones in this sample may be carry-over from other donors' samples. The V and J genes are TRBV2 and TRBJ2-3; unclear D gene. Input material: PBMCs. CDR3 sequence (DNA): TGTGCCAGCTCACCGGAACTAATCACAGATACGCAGTATTTT. Protein sequence: CASSPELITDTQYF.